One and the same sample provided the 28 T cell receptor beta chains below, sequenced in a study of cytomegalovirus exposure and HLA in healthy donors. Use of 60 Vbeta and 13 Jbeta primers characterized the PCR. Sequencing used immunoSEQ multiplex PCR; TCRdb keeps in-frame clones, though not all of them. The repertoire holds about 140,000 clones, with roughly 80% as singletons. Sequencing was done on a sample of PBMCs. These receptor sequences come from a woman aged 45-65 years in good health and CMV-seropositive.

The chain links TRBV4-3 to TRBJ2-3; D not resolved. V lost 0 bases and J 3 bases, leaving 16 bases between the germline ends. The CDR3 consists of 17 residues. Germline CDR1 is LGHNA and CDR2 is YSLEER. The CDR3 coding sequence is TGCGCCAGCAGCCAAGATGGAGCGTCTCACGGGACAGATACGCAGTATTTT. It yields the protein CASSQDGASHGTDTQYF.

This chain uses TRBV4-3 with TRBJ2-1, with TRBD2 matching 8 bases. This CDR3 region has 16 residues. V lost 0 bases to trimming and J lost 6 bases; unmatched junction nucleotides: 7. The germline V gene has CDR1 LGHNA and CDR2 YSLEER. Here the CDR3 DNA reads TGCGCCAGCAGCCAAGATTCCCGGGGGGGCCTCAATGAGCAGTTCTTC. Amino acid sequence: CASSQDSRGGLNEQFF.

The CDR3 DNA follows: TGTGCCATCAGTGCAGGGCTGGGCTCTGGGGCCAACGTCCTGACTTTC. Translating gives CAISAGLGSGANVLTF. This chain joins TRBV10-3 and TRBJ2-6; D might be TRBD1 (5 bases). CDR3 length equals 16 residues. Per the germline V gene, CDR1 is ENHRY and CDR2 is SYGVKD. Trimming removed 4 bases at V and 0 bases at J, with 10 bases between.

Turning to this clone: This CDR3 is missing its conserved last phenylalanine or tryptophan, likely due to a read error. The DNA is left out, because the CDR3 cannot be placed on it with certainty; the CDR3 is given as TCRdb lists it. Here the CDR3 reads CASKDRGGGTDL. The chain recombines TRBV28 with TRBJ1-4. Germline V gives CDR1 MDHEN, CDR2 SYDVKM. The CDR3 length equals 12 residues, ends included.

Written as DNA, the CDR3 is TGTGCCAGTAGTATCTACAGGACCACCGAGCAGTACTTC. Residues: CASSIYRTTEQYF. The rearrangement joins TRBV19 to TRBJ2-7; D may be TRBD1 (5 bases). CDR1 is LNHDA, CDR2 SQIVND, per germline (reference sequence). The germline V and J ends were trimmed by 3 bases and 6 bases, with 12 bases remaining between them. CDR3 size: 13 residues.

CDR3 amino acids: CASSVGVAGGRNEQFF. For the CDR3, the DNA is TGCGCCAGCAGCGTGGGGGTTGCGGGGGGGAGAAATGAGCAGTTCTTC. The rearrangement joins TRBV5-1 to TRBJ2-1; the match to TRBD2 covers 9 bases. In germline, CDR1 is SGHRS, CDR2 YFSETQ. Trimming cost V 4 bases and J 7 bases; bases outside gene matches: 12. The CDR3 is made up of 16 amino acids.

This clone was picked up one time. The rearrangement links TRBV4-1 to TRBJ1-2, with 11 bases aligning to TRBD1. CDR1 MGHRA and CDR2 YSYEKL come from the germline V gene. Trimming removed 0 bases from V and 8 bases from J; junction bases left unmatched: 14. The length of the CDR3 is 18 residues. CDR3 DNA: TGCGCCAGCAGCCAAGAAGATTACGGGACAGGGGGGTTCGGGGGCTACACCTTC. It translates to CASSQEDYGTGGFGGYTF.

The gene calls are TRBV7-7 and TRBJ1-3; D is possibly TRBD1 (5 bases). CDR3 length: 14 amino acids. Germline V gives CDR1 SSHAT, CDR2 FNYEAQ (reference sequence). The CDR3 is CASSEGVSGNTIYF. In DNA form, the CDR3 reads TGTGCTAGCTCCGAAGGGGTGTCTGGAAACACCATATATTTT.

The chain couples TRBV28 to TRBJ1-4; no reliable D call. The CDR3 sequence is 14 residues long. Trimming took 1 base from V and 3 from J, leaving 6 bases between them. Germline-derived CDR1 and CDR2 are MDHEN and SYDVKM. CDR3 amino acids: CASSLLGANEKLFF. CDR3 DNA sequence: TGTGCCAGCAGTTTATTAGGAGCTAATGAAAAACTGTTTTTT. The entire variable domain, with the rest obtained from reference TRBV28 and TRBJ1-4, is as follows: DVKVTQSSRYLVKRTGEKVFLECVQDMDHENMFWYRQDPGLGLRLIYFSYDVKMKEKGDIPEGYSVSREKKERFSLILESASTNQTSMYLCASSLLGANEKLFFGSGTQLSVL.

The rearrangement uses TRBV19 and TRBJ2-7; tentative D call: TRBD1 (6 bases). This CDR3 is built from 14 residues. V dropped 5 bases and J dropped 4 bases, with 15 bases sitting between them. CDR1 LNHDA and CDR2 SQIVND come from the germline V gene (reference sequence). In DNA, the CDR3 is TGTGCCAGTAGTCCGGACAGAAGAGAATACGAGCAGTACTTC. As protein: CASSPDRREYEQYF.

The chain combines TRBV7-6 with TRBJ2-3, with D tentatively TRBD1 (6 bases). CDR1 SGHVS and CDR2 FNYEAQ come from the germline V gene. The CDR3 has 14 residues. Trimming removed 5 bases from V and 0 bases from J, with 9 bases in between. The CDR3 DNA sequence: TGTGCCAGCAGCCTCGGACAGAGCACAGATACGCAGTATTTT. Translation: CASSLGQSTDTQYF. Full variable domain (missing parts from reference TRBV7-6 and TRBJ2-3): GAGVSQSPRYKVTKRGQDVALRCDPISGHVSLYWYRQALGQGPEFLTYFNYEAQQDKSGLPNDRFSAERPEGSISTLTIQRTEQRDSAMYRCASSLGQSTDTQYFGPGTRLTVL.

CDR3 amino acids: CAWSRRDLGVSEQYF. The CDR3 DNA follows: TGTGCCTGGAGTAGGCGGGACTTAGGTGTTTCCGAGCAGTACTTC. V is TRBV30 and J is TRBJ2-7; a weak D match, TRBD2 (6 bases). V lost 2 bases to trimming and J lost 6 bases, with 20 bases between them. CDR1 and CDR2 from the germline V gene are GTSNPN and SVGIG (reference sequence). CDR3 size: 15 residues.

The CDR3 protein is CAWSEVAGVWNEQFF. The CDR3 DNA sequence: TGTGCCTGGAGTGAGGTCGCAGGGGTCTGGAATGAGCAGTTCTTC. The chain has TRBV30 and TRBJ2-1, with a possible D match to TRBD1 (6 bases). Germline CDR1 reads GTSNPN; CDR2 reads SVGIG (reference sequence). CDR3 length: 15 amino acids. V was pared by 1 base and J by 7 bases, with 17 bases between.

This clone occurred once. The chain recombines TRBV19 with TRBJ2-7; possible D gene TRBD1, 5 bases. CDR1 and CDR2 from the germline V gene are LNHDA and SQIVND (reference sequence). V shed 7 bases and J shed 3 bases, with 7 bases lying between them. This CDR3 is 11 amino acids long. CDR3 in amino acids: CASTDSYEQYF. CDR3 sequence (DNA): TGTGCCAGTACTGACAGCTACGAGCAGTACTTC.

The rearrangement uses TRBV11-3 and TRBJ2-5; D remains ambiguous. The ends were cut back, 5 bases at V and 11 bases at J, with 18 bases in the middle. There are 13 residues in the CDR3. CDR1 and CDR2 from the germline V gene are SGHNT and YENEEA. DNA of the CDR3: TGTGCCAGCAGCACAACTACGGCTGGTGAGCAGTACTTC. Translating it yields CASSTTTAGEQYF.

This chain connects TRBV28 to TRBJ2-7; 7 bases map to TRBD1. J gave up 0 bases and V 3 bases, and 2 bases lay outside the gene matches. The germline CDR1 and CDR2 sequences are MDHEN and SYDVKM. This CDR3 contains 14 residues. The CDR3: CASSLGQNSYEQYF. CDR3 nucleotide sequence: TGTGCCAGCAGTTTGGGACAGAACTCCTACGAGCAGTACTTC.

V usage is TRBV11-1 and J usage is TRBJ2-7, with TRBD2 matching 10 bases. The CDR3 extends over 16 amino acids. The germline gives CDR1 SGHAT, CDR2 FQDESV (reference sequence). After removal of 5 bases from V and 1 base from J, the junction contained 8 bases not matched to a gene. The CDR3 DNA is TGTGCCAGCAGCGAAACCGGGACTAGCGTTTCCTACGAGCAGTACTTC. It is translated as CASSETGTSVSYEQYF.

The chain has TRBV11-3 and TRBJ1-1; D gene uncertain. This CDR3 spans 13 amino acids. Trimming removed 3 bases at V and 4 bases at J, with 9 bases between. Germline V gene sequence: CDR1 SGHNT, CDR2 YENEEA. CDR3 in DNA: TGTGCCAGCAGCTTTGGAGGGCTCACTGAAGCTTTCTTT. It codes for CASSFGGLTEAFF.

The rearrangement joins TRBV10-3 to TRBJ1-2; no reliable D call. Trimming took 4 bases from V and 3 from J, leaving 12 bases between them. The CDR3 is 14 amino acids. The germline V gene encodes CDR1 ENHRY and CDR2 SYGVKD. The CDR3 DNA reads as TGTGCCATCAGTGCTTCCCTAAGTGACTATGGCTACACCTTC. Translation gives CAISASLSDYGYTF.

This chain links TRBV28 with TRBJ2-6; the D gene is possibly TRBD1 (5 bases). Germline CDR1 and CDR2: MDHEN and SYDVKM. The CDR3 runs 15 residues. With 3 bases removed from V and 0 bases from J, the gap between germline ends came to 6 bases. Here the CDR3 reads CASSFTGSGANVLTF. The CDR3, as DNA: TGTGCCAGCAGTTTTACAGGCTCTGGGGCCAACGTCCTGACTTTC.

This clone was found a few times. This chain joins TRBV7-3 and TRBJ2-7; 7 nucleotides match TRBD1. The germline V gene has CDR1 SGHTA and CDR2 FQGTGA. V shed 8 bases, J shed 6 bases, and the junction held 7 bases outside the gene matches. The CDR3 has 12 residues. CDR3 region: CASAQGEAEQYF. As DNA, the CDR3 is TGTGCCAGCGCGCAGGGGGAAGCCGAGCAGTACTTC. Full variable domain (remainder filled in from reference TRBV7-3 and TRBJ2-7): GAGVSQTPSNKVTEKGKYVELRCDPISGHTALYWYRQSLGQGPEFLIYFQGTGAADDSGLPNDRFFAVRPEGSVSTLKIQRTERGDSAVYLCASAQGEAEQYFGPGTRLTVT.

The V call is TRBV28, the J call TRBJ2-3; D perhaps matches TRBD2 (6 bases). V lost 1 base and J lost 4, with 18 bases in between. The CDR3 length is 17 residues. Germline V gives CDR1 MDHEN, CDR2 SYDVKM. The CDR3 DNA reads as TGTGCCAGCAGTTTATTGAGTTTATCGGGACTTGCAGATACGCAGTATTTT. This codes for CASSLLSLSGLADTQYF.

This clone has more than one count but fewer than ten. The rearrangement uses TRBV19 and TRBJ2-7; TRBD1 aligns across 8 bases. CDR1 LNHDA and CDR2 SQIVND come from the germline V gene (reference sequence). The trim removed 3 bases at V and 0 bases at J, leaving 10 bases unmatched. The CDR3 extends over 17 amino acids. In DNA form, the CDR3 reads TGTGCCAGTAGTATTAGATCGGGACAGGCCAACTCCTACGAGCAGTACTTC. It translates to CASSIRSGQANSYEQYF.

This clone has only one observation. Here the CDR3 DNA reads TGTGCCAGCAGCTTAGGGACTAGCTCTTCGGGGGAGCTGTTTTTT. It is translated as CASSLGTSSSGELFF. V is TRBV7-9 and J is TRBJ2-2; 8 bases match TRBD2. The CDR3 consists of 15 residues. The J segment lost 8 bases and the V segment lost 1 base, leaving 6 bases of the junction unmatched. Germline loops: CDR1 SEHNR, CDR2 FQNEAQ (reference sequence).

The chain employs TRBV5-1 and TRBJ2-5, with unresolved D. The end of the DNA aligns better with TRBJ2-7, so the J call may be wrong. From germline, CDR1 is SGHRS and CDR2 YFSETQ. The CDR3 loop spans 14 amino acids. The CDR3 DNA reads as TGCGCCAGCAGCTTGGTTACAGCATCCTACGAGCAGTACTTC. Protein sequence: CASSLVTASYEQYF.

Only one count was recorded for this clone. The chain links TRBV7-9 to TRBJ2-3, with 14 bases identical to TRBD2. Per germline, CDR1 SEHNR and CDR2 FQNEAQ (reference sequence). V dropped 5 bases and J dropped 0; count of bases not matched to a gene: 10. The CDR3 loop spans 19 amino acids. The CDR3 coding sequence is TGTGCCAGCAGCAGCGGACTAGCGGGGGGACTAGCTAGCACAGATACGCAGTATTTT. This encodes CASSSGLAGGLASTDTQYF.

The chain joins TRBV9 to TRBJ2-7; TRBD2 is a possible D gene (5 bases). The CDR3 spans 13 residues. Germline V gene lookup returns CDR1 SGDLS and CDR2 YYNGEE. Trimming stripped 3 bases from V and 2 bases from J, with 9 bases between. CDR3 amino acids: CASSGRGTYEQYF. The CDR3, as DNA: TGTGCCAGCAGCGGCCGGGGAACCTACGAGCAGTACTTC.

The CDR3 bases are TGCAGCGTCGGGACAGCCGAGACCCAGTACTTC. This translates into CSVGTAETQYF. The genes are TRBV29-1 and TRBJ2-5, with 7 bases fitting TRBD1. V shed 6 bases, J shed 5 bases, and the junction held 3 bases outside the gene matches. Looked up from germline, CDR1 is SQVTM and CDR2 is ANQGSEA. This CDR3 is 11 amino acids long. The full variable domain, with the rest looked up from reference TRBV29-1 and TRBJ2-5, is SAVISQKPSRDICQRGTSLTIQCQVDSQVTMMFWYRQQPGQSLTLIATANQGSEATYESGFVIDKFPISRPNLTFSTLTVSNMSPEDSSIYLCSVGTAETQYFGPGTRLLVL.